This TCR beta chain stems from a study of cytomegalovirus exposure and HLA in healthy donors. Overall study findings and caveats: Indistinguishable V segments, including TRBV6-2 and TRBV6-3, were excluded. Presence/absence analyses treated sequencing depth as roughly uniform across donors.

The CDR3 totals 16 residues. V dropped 0 bases and J dropped 6; count of bases not matched to a gene: 9. Germline CDR1 is MGHRA and CDR2 is YSYEKL. This clone was observed a few times. Antigen: not known. PCR involved 60 Vbeta and 13 Jbeta primers. Source study methods: Later reanalysis found about 80 million unique TCR beta chains, around 9.9 million of them shared. TCRdb's copy holds only in-frame clones and misses some; the assay was immunoSEQ multiplex PCR. The DNA gave D and trimming, while V, J and clone size come from that table. The sample holds fewer than 70,000 clones, 74% seen once. The clonotype comes from a woman aged 60-75 years in good health and CMV-seropositive. The gene calls are TRBV4-1 and TRBJ2-5; the match to TRBD2 covers 8 bases. Input material: PBMCs. The DNA of the CDR3 is TGCGCCAGCAGCCAAGAGGGACTCGGGGGGGGGAAGACCCAGTACTTC. Its protein is CASSQEGLGGGKTQYF.